One T cell receptor beta chain is described in this entry. The record originates from a study of molecular identifiers for immune sequencing clone quantification. Trimming took off 7 bases at V and 7 bases at J, with 19 bases between the two ends. The CDR3 consists of 15 residues. Per the germline V gene, CDR1 is MDHEN and CDR2 is SYDVKM. TCRdb called the PCR reads again in MiXCR, with one record for every CDR3 protein. The table has about 640,000 distinct CDR3 sequences, nearly 20% seen once. This sequence joins TRBV28 and TRBJ1-4, with D unclear. This sequence was found in a human donor in good health. Some libraries in this study had Jurkat cell RNA spiked in. Sequencing was done on a sample of naive CD8+ T cells from blood, with Jurkat cell RNA spiked in. Subset here: FACS-sorted CD8+CD4-CCR7+CD45RA+ naive T cells. The CDR3 DNA follows: TGTGCCAGCACTGAGGGTCGAGAGGTGGCTGAAAAACTGTTTTTT. This translates into CASTEGREVAEKLFF. The full variable domain, rest sourced from reference TRBV28 and TRBJ1-4, is DVKVTQSSRYLVKRTGEKVFLECVQDMDHENMFWYRQDPGLGLRLIYFSYDVKMKEKGDIPEGYSVSREKKERFSLILESASTNQTSMYLCASTEGREVAEKLFFGSGTQLSVL.